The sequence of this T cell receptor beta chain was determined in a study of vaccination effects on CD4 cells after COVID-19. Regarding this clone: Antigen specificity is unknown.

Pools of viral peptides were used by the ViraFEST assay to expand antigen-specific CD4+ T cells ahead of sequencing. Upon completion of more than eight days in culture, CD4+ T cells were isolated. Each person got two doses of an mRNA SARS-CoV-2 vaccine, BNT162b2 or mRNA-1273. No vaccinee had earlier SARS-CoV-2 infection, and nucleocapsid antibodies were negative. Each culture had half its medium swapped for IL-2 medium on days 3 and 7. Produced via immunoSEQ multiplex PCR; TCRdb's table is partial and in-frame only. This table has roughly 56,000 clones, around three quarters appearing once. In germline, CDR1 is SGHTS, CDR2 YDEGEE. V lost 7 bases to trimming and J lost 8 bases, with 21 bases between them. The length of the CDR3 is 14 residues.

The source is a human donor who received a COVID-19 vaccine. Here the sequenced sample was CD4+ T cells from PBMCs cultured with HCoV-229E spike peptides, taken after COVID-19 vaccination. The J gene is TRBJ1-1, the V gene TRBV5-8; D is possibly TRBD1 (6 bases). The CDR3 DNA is TGTGCCAGCCCTGTTTGGGGGGACAAAAGAGAAGCTTTCTTT. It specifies CASPVWGDKREAFF. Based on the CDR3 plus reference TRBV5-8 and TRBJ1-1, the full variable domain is EAGVTQSPTHLIKTRGQQATLRCSPISGHTSVYWYQQALGLGLQFLLWYDEGEERNRGNFPPRFSGRQFPNYSSELNVNALELEDSALYLCASPVWGDKREAFFGQGTRLTVV.